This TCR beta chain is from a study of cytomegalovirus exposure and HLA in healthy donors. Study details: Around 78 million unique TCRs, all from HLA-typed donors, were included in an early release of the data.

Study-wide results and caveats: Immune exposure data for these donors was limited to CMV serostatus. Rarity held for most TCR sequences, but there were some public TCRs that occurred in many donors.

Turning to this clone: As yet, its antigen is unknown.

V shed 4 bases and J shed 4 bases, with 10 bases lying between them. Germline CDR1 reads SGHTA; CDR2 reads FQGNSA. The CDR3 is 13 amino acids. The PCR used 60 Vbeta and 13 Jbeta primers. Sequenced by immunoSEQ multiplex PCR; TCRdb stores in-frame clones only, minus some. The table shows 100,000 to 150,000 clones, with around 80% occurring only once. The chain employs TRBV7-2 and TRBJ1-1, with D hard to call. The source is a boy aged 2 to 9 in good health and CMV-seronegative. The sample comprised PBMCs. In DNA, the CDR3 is TGTGCCAGCAGCTCCGGGTGGCCCACTGAAGCTTTCTTT. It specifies CASSSGWPTEAFF.